This T cell receptor (beta chain) was captured in a study of T cell repertoires in cytomegalovirus infection. On the study more broadly: Indicated by public TCR beta signatures were CMV infection and matching HLA type.

The CDR3 loop spans 16 amino acids. V lost 5 bases to trimming and J lost 7 bases, with 21 bases between them. Looked up from germline, CDR1 is SGHTA and CDR2 is FQGNSA. This clonotype was counted ten times or more. Its antigen is still unknown. Using its own MiXCR run on the reads, TCRdb lists one record per CDR3 protein. Of over 45,000 distinct CDR3 sequences in the sample, around 21% are singletons; the top ten hold around half. This TCR was sampled from a human donor in good health (CMV status not recorded). Some clones in this sample may be carry-over from other donors' samples. The chain employs TRBV7-2 and TRBJ2-4; TRBD2 might be the D (5 bases). The specimen comprised CD8+ T cells from cultured PBMCs, sampled from culture after CMV antigen stimulation. The CDR3 is CASSPSTVGAENIQYF. DNA of the CDR3: TGTGCCAGCAGCCCTAGTACCGTGGGAGCTGAGAACATTCAGTACTTC.